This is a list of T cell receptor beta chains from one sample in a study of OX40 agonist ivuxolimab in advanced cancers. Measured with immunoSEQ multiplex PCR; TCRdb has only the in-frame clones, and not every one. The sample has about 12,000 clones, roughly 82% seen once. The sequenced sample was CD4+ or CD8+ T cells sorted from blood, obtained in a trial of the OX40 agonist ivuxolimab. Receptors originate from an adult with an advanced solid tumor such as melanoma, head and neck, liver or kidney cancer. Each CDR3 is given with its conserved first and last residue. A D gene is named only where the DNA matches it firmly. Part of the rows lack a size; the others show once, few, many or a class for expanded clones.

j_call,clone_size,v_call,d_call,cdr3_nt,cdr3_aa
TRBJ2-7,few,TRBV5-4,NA,TGTGCCAGCAGCTTGGAAGCGGGACCCTCCCAGGGGGAGCAGTACTTC,CASSLEAGPSQGEQYF
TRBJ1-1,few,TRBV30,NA,TGTGCCTGGAGTATAGGGAACACTGAAGCTTTCTTT,CAWSIGNTEAFF
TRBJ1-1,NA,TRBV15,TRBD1,TGTGCCACCAGGACAGGGTACTCCGAAGCTTTCTTT,CATRTGYSEAFF
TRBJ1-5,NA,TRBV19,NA,TGTGCCAGTAACTGGGGGGTGGATCAGCCCCAGCATTTT,CASNWGVDQPQHF
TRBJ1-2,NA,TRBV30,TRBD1,TGTGCCTGGAGGAACAGGGGGCTTGTTGGCTACACCTTC,CAWRNRGLVGYTF
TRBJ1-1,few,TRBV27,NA,TGTGCCAGCAGAAGTGGGGCTGAAGCTTTCTTT,CASRSGAEAFF
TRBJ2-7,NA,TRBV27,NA,TGTGCCAGCTCGTACGGTTCCGAGCAGTACTTC,CASSYGSEQYF
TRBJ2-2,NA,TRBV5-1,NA,TGCGCCACCCAAGTTGTGGGGACCGGGGAGCTGTTTTTT,CATQVVGTGELFF
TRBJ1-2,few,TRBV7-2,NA,TGTGCCAGCAGCTTAGGGACAAACAACTATGGCTACACCTTC,CASSLGTNNYGYTF
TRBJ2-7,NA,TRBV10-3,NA,TGTGCCATCAGTGGTGAGACTAGGTACGAGCAGTACTTC,CAISGETRYEQYF
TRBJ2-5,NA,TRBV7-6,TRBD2,TGTGCCAGCGAAGCCGGGGAGGGGACCCAGTACTTC,CASEAGEGTQYF
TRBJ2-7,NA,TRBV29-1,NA,TGCAGCGGCGGGGGCGGGCAGAGCGAGCAGTACTTC,CSGGGGQSEQYF
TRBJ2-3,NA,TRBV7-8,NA,TGTGCCAGCAGCTTGTACCAGTTACTCACAGATACGCAGTATTTT,CASSLYQLLTDTQYF
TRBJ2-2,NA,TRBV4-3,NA,TGCGCCAGCAGCCAAGAACGGGTAACTTACACCGGGGAGCTGTTTTTT,CASSQERVTYTGELFF
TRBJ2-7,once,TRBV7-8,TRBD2,TGTGCCAGCAGCTTGCGACCCCCGGGGAGCGGGAGTAGCGAGCAGTACTTC,CASSLRPPGSGSSEQYF
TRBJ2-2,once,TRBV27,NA,TGTGCCAGCATCGTGAGTGGAAACACCGGGGAGCTGTTTTTT,CASIVSGNTGELFF
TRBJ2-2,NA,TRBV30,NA,TGTGCCTGGGGCGAGGGAATCACCGGGGAGCTGTTTTTT,CAWGEGITGELFF
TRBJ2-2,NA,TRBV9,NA,TGTGCCAGCCAGGGGGAGGGAGGAAACACCGGGGAGCTGTTTTTT,CASQGEGGNTGELFF
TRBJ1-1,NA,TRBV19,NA,TGTGCCAGTAAAGTAAGGGAAATGAACACTGAAGCTTTCTTT,CASKVREMNTEAFF
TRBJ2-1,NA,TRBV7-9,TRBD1,TGTGCCAGCAGCATAACGACAGGGATCGATGAGCAGTTCTTC,CASSITTGIDEQFF
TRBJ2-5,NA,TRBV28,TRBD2,TGTGCCAGCAGTTCCCCCAGGAGCGGGAGGGCGGGCGGACGGCAAGAGACCCAGTACTTC,CASSSPRSGRAGGRQETQYF
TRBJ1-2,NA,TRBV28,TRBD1,TGTGCCAGCAGTTCCCCCAGACAGGGCACCTATGGCTACACCTTC,CASSSPRQGTYGYTF
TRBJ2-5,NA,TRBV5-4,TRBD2,TGTGCCAGCAGCCCAAGACTAGCGGGAGTACAAGAGACCCAGTACTTC,CASSPRLAGVQETQYF
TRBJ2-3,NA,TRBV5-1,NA,TGCGCCAGCAGCTTGGTTTTCGGCAGGGTGTCAGATACGCAGTATTTT,CASSLVFGRVSDTQYF
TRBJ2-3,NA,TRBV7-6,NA,TGTGCCAGCAGCTTAGGATACGATACGCAGTATTTT,CASSLGYDTQYF
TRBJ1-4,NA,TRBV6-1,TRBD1,TGTGCCAGCAGAGACAGGGTGGTAAAACTGTTTTTT,CASRDRVVKLFF
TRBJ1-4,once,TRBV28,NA,TGTGCCAGCAGTCCACCAAGGGGAAAACTGTTTTTT,CASSPPRGKLFF
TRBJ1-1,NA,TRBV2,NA,TGTGCCAGCAGCGACGGTGAAGCTTTCTTT,CASSDGEAFF
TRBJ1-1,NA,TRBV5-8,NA,TGTGCCAGCGCCCAGGTCGGAGCTTTCTTT,CASAQVGAFF
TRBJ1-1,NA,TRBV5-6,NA,TGTGCCAGCAGTTCCGGTATGAACACTGAAGCTTTCTTT,CASSSGMNTEAFF
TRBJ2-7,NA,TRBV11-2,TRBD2,TGTGCCAGCACGGGGACTAGCTCCTACGAGCAGTACTTC,CASTGTSSYEQYF
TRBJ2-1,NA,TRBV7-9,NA,TGTGCCAGCAGCCTACAGGGCGCTGAGCAGTTCTTC,CASSLQGAEQFF
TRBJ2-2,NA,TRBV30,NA,TGTGCCTGGAGGGGACTTGTGAACACCGGGGAGCTGTTTTTT,CAWRGLVNTGELFF
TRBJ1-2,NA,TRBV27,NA,TGTGCCAGCAGTTGGAAGCGGGGTAACTATGGCTACACCTTC,CASSWKRGNYGYTF
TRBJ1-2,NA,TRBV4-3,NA,TGCGCCAGCAGCCAAGATAGGACGGGTGATAACTATGGCTACACCTTC,CASSQDRTGDNYGYTF
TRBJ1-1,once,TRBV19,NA,TGTGCCAGTAGTAAGCAGGGGCGCTTCACTGAAGCTTTCTTT,CASSKQGRFTEAFF
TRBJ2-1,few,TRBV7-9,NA,TGTGCCAGCAGACCCATGGGCAGGGGCCCCCTAAATGAGCAGTTCTTC,CASRPMGRGPLNEQFF
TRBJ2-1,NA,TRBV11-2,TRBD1,TGTGCCAGCAGTCACGGACAGGATGTCCCTGAGCAGTTCTTC,CASSHGQDVPEQFF
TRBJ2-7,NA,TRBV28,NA,TGTGCCAGCAGTTTCCGGGCCCAAATCGAACAGTACTTC,CASSFRAQIEQYF
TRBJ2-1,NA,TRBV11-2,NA,TGTGCCAGCAGCCTGGACTCGAGCTCCTACAATGAGCAGTTCTTC,CASSLDSSSYNEQFF
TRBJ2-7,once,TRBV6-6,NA,TGTGCCAGCAGCTACGACAGCTCCTACGAGCAGTACTTC,CASSYDSSYEQYF
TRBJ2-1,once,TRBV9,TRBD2,TGTGCCAGCAGCGTAGTTCCCCAGCGGGAGATCATTGAGCAGTTCTTC,CASSVVPQREIIEQFF
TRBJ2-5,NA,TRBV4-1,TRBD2,TGCGCCAGCAGCCTATTTCCCGGGACTAGCGGGAGGGCCCAGTACTTC,CASSLFPGTSGRAQYF
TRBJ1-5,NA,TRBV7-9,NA,TGTGCCAGCAGCGTTGACGATAGCAATCAGCCCCAGCATTTT,CASSVDDSNQPQHF
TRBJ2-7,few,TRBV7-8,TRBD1,TGTGCCAGCAGCTCCCCCGGGACAGGAACCTACGAGCAGTACTTC,CASSSPGTGTYEQYF
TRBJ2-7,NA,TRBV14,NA,TGTGCCAGCAGCCCCCTTTCGGCCTACGAGCAGTACTTC,CASSPLSAYEQYF
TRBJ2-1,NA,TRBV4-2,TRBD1,TGTGCCAGCAGCCAAGACAGGGGGAGTATGGTTGAGCAGTTCTTC,CASSQDRGSMVEQFF
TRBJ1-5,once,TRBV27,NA,TGTGCCAGCAGTTTCTCCGATAGCAATCAGCCCCAGCATTTT,CASSFSDSNQPQHF
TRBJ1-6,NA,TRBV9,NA,TGTGCCAGCAGCGTAAGCGGACGAACAGGAAGTAATTCACCCCTCCACTTT,CASSVSGRTGSNSPLHF
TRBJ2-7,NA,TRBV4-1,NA,TGCGCCAGCAGCCAAGATCGACTCGCACCCTCCTACGAGCAGTACTTC,CASSQDRLAPSYEQYF
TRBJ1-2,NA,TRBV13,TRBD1,TGTGCCAGCAGCTTCGGGACAGCCGGCTACACCTTC,CASSFGTAGYTF
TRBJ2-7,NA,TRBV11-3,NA,TGTGCCAGCAGCCCTCCCTTGAGCCCCAGGGCTTACGAGCAGTACTTC,CASSPPLSPRAYEQYF
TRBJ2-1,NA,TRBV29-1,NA,TGCAGCGTCTTCCTCAGGGTAGGGAACAATGAGCAGTTCTTC,CSVFLRVGNNEQFF
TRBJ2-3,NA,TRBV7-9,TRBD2,TGTGCCAGCCGGACTAGCGGTACCACAGATACGCAGTATTTT,CASRTSGTTDTQYF